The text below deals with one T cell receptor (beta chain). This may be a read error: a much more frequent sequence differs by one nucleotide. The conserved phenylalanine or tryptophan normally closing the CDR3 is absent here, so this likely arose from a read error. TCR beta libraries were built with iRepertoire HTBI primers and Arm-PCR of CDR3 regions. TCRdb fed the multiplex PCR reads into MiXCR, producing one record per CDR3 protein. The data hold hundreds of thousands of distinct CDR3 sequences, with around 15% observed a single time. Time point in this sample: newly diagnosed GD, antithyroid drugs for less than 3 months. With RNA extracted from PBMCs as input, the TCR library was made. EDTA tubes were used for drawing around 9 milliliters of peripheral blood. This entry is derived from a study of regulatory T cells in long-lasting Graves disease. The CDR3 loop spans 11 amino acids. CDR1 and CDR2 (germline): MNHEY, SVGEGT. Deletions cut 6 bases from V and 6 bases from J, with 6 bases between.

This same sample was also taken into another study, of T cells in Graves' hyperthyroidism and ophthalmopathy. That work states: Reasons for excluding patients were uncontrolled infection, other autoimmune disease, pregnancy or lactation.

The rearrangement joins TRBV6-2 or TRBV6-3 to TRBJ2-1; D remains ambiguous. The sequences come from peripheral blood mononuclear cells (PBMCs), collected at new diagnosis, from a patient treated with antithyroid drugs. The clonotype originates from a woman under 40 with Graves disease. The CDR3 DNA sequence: TGTGCCAGCAGCAATGCCAATGAGCAGTTCCTC. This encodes CASSNANEQFL.